This is a list of T cell receptor beta chains from one sample in a study of T cell repertoires in cytomegalovirus infection. Their cognate antigens are unknown. TCRdb ran MiXCR on the reads and lists one entry per CDR3 protein. The sample lists fewer than 950,000 distinct CDR3 sequences, approximately 32% occurring once. Sequences were derived from cultured CD8+ T cells from PBMCs, sampled from culture after CMV antigen stimulation. The receptors stem from a human donor in good health (CMV status not recorded). Some clones in this sample may be carry-over from other donors' samples. CDR3s include the opening cysteine and the closing phenylalanine or tryptophan. D genes are given only for firm matches. Clone size is shown for a subset of rows, as once, few, many or a class of expanded clone.

DNA: TGTGCCAGCACTCTTCAGGAGGGTTTTTCCGGGGAGCTGTTTTTT
CDR3: CASTLQEGFSGELFF
V: TRBV6-5
size: -
D: -
J: TRBJ2-2

DNA: TGTGCCAGCAGGGGGACAGCGAATCAGCCCCAGCATTTT
CDR3: CASRGTANQPQHF
V: TRBV2
size: -
D: TRBD1
J: TRBJ1-5

DNA: TGTGCCAGCAGCCCCCTGGACAGGGGGCTGGATACGCAGTATTTT
CDR3: CASSPLDRGLDTQYF
V: TRBV4-2
size: few
D: TRBD1
J: TRBJ2-3

DNA: TGTGCCAGCAGCGGGTTGTCTGGGGGGGTGGTTACCGGGGAGCTGTTTTTT
CDR3: CASSGLSGGVVTGELFF
V: TRBV7-2
size: -
D: TRBD2
J: TRBJ2-2

DNA: TGCAGCGTTGCGGACCGAGGGGCCCCGGGGACTGAAGCTTTCTTT
CDR3: CSVADRGAPGTEAFF
V: TRBV29-1
size: few
D: -
J: TRBJ1-1

DNA: TGCGCCAGCAGCCAAGGGACGGGGAGAGGGGCCCAGTACTTC
CDR3: CASSQGTGRGAQYF
V: TRBV4-3
size: few
D: -
J: TRBJ2-5

DNA: TGTGCCAGCAGCGGACGACGGGGAGGGACAGGCACTGAAGCTTTCTTT
CDR3: CASSGRRGGTGTEAFF
V: TRBV9
size: -
D: TRBD1
J: TRBJ1-1

DNA: TGTGCCAGCAGCTTAGTGGGCGGGAGCACAGATACGCAGTATTTT
CDR3: CASSLVGGSTDTQYF
V: TRBV7-6
size: many
D: -
J: TRBJ2-3

DNA: TGTGCCAGTAGTATACAGGGTATTCGCTACAATGAGCAGTTCTTC
CDR3: CASSIQGIRYNEQFF
V: TRBV19
size: -
D: -
J: TRBJ2-1

DNA: TGTGCCAGCAGTTACGGCCCACAGGGGGCGATCGATCAGCCCCAGCATTTT
CDR3: CASSYGPQGAIDQPQHF
V: TRBV6-2/TRBV6-3
size: -
D: TRBD1
J: TRBJ1-5

DNA: TGTGCCAGCAGTTCGTTTGGGGGGCTCTCCTACGAGCAGTACTTC
CDR3: CASSSFGGLSYEQYF
V: TRBV12-3/TRBV12-4
size: many
D: -
J: TRBJ2-7

DNA: TGTGCCAGCAGCCAAGTTCCGGGGGGGCCGGGCACAGATACGCAGTATTTT
CDR3: CASSQVPGGPGTDTQYF
V: TRBV14
size: -
D: TRBD2
J: TRBJ2-3

DNA: TGTGCCAGCAGCGCCCAAGAGACCCAGTACTTC
CDR3: CASSAQETQYF
V: TRBV7-6
size: many
D: -
J: TRBJ2-5

DNA: TGTGCCAGCAGCTTATTGGACAACTCCTACAATGAGCAGTTCTTC
CDR3: CASSLLDNSYNEQFF
V: TRBV7-6
size: few
D: -
J: TRBJ2-1

DNA: TGTGCCAGCAGCCTCGTAGCATATCAAGAGACCCAGTACTTC
CDR3: CASSLVAYQETQYF
V: TRBV7-9
size: few
D: -
J: TRBJ2-5

DNA: TGTGCCAGCAGCTTTGGGGACTTAGGGGTGAACACTGAAGCTTTCTTT
CDR3: CASSFGDLGVNTEAFF
V: TRBV7-9
size: -
D: -
J: TRBJ1-1

DNA: TGTGCCAGCAGCTGGCCGGGACTAAACACCGGGGAGCTGTTTTTT
CDR3: CASSWPGLNTGELFF
V: TRBV7-9
size: few
D: TRBD2
J: TRBJ2-2

DNA: TGTGCCAGCAGCATAAGGTGGGACACATCCTACGAGCAGTACTTC
CDR3: CASSIRWDTSYEQYF
V: TRBV7-9
size: -
D: -
J: TRBJ2-7

DNA: TGTGCCAGCAGCCCTCAGCACTCGACGAACACCGGGGAGCTGTTTTTT
CDR3: CASSPQHSTNTGELFF
V: TRBV7-9
size: -
D: -
J: TRBJ2-2

DNA: TGTGCCAGCAGCTTAGTTCGCCCATATCTAGCCAAAAACATTCAGTACTTC
CDR3: CASSLVRPYLAKNIQYF
V: TRBV7-2
size: many
D: -
J: TRBJ2-4

DNA: TGTGCCAGCAGTTTTGGTGGATCTAGCACAGATACGCAGTGTTTT
CDR3: CASSFGGSSTDTQCF
V: TRBV27
size: -
D: -
J: TRBJ2-3

DNA: TGTGCCAGCAGCTTAGGCCAGTACCAAGAGACCCAGTACTTC
CDR3: CASSLGQYQETQYF
V: TRBV12-3/TRBV12-4
size: many
D: -
J: TRBJ2-5

DNA: TGCAGCGTTGGGGGACAGGGGATGACAGATACGCAGTATTTT
CDR3: CSVGGQGMTDTQYF
V: TRBV29-1
size: -
D: TRBD1
J: TRBJ2-3

DNA: TGTGCCAGCAGCGTAGGTAACTCGCCTAATTCACCCCTCCACTTT
CDR3: CASSVGNSPNSPLHF
V: TRBV9
size: few
D: -
J: TRBJ1-6

DNA: TGTGCCAGCAGCGTAGGTTTGTACAACACAGATACGCAGTATTTT
CDR3: CASSVGLYNTDTQYF
V: TRBV9
size: -
D: -
J: TRBJ2-3

DNA: TGTGCCAGCAGTTACTCGAGTACCTCGGGGAACACTGAAGCTTTCTTT
CDR3: CASSYSSTSGNTEAFF
V: TRBV6-6
size: -
D: -
J: TRBJ1-1

DNA: TGTGCTAGTGGTTTGGTAGGGCTAGCGGGGGGCTGGAACTCTGGGGCCAACGTCCTGACTTTC
CDR3: CASGLVGLAGGWNSGANVLTF
V: TRBV12-5
size: few
D: TRBD2
J: TRBJ2-6

DNA: TGTGCCAGCAGCCCCTCGGCAGGGGCGGGCGAGCAGTACTTC
CDR3: CASSPSAGAGEQYF
V: TRBV6-2/TRBV6-3
size: -
D: -
J: TRBJ2-7

DNA: TGTGCCAGCAGCTTACCGTATGGCAGGGGGCCCGAAAGCTACAATGAGCAGTTCTTC
CDR3: CASSLPYGRGPESYNEQFF
V: TRBV7-9
size: -
D: TRBD1
J: TRBJ2-1

DNA: TGCGCCAGCAGCTTGCTCCAGACAGGGTATGGCTACACCTTC
CDR3: CASSLLQTGYGYTF
V: TRBV5-1
size: -
D: TRBD1
J: TRBJ1-2

DNA: TGTGCCAGCAGCTTAGTCGGTGGCCTTGGGGAGCTGTTTTTT
CDR3: CASSLVGGLGELFF
V: TRBV7-9
size: -
D: -
J: TRBJ2-2

DNA: TGTGCCAGCAGCGTAGAAGGTAGCACAGATACGCAGTATTTT
CDR3: CASSVEGSTDTQYF
V: TRBV9
size: -
D: -
J: TRBJ2-3

DNA: TGTGCCAGCAGCGGGTGGGACGGACAATCCTACAATGAGCAGTTCTTC
CDR3: CASSGWDGQSYNEQFF
V: TRBV9
size: -
D: -
J: TRBJ2-1

DNA: TGTGCCAGCAGTTACCAGGGCAAGCAGTTCTTC
CDR3: CASSYQGKQFF
V: TRBV6-5
size: -
D: -
J: TRBJ2-1

DNA: TGTGCCAGCAGCTTAGCTCCAGGGGGCATAGATACGCAGTATTTT
CDR3: CASSLAPGGIDTQYF
V: TRBV7-8
size: many
D: TRBD1
J: TRBJ2-3

DNA: TGTGCCAGCAGCCTCCGGGGGAACCAAGAGACCCAGTACTTC
CDR3: CASSLRGNQETQYF
V: TRBV12-3/TRBV12-4
size: many
D: -
J: TRBJ2-5

DNA: TGTGCCAGCAGCCGAAGACAGGGACCTTTGGCTGAAGCTTTCTTT
CDR3: CASSRRQGPLAEAFF
V: TRBV7-6
size: -
D: TRBD1
J: TRBJ1-1

DNA: TGTGCCAGCACTAGGGGAGGGTGGGACACCATATATTTT
CDR3: CASTRGGWDTIYF
V: TRBV12-3/TRBV12-4
size: -
D: -
J: TRBJ1-3

DNA: TGTGCCAGCAGCTTACTCGGACAGAACCATGGCTACACCTTC
CDR3: CASSLLGQNHGYTF
V: TRBV7-8
size: -
D: -
J: TRBJ1-2

DNA: TGTGCCAGTAGTATTTTCCTGGACACCGGGGAGCTGTTTTTT
CDR3: CASSIFLDTGELFF
V: TRBV19
size: -
D: -
J: TRBJ2-2

DNA: TGTGCCAGTAGAAGAGACAGGGTGTTGGACACTGAAGCTTTCTTT
CDR3: CASRRDRVLDTEAFF
V: TRBV19
size: few
D: TRBD1
J: TRBJ1-1

DNA: TGTGCCAGTAGTTACTCGGAAGTCACTGAAGCTTTCTTT
CDR3: CASSYSEVTEAFF
V: TRBV19
size: -
D: -
J: TRBJ1-1

DNA: TGTGCCAGTAGTATGGGACAGGGCGGCAATCAGCCCCAGCATTTT
CDR3: CASSMGQGGNQPQHF
V: TRBV19
size: few
D: TRBD1
J: TRBJ1-5

DNA: TGCGCCAGCAGAGCAGACCTTAGACAGGGGGGTACGACCACAGATACGCAGTATTTT
CDR3: CASRADLRQGGTTTDTQYF
V: TRBV5-1
size: -
D: TRBD1
J: TRBJ2-3

DNA: TGTGCCAGCAGCGTCGGAAGAAACTATGGCTACACCTTC
CDR3: CASSVGRNYGYTF
V: TRBV9
size: many
D: -
J: TRBJ1-2

DNA: TGCAGTTTTAGGACAGGCTACAATGAGCAGTTCTTC
CDR3: CSFRTGYNEQFF
V: TRBV20-1
size: few
D: TRBD1
J: TRBJ2-1

DNA: TGTGCCAGCAGTTTAGGACCGGGCCCCTCCTACGAGCAGTACTTC
CDR3: CASSLGPGPSYEQYF
V: TRBV27
size: few
D: -
J: TRBJ2-7

DNA: TGTGCCAGCAGCCCCGGTGTAGGATCTTCCTCCCGGGAGCTGTTTTTT
CDR3: CASSPGVGSSSRELFF
V: TRBV5-6
size: -
D: -
J: TRBJ2-2

DNA: TGCGCCAGCGTAGGGGACACTGAAGCTTTCTTT
CDR3: CASVGDTEAFF
V: TRBV5-1
size: -
D: -
J: TRBJ1-1

DNA: TGCAGCATTCCCGGGACCGCGAACACCGGGGAGCTGTTTTTT
CDR3: CSIPGTANTGELFF
V: TRBV29-1
size: -
D: -
J: TRBJ2-2

DNA: TGTGCCAGCAGCTCCGAAGGGGGAGGGCGGGGGGACCAGTTCTTC
CDR3: CASSSEGGGRGDQFF
V: TRBV11-2
size: -
D: TRBD2
J: TRBJ2-1

DNA: TGTGCCAGCCAAAAGGGAAGTAATCCTGAGCAGTTCTTC
CDR3: CASQKGSNPEQFF
V: TRBV7-9
size: many
D: -
J: TRBJ2-1

DNA: TGTGCCAGCAGCTTAACGGCTCCGGGACAGGGGGCTGAAGCTTTCTTT
CDR3: CASSLTAPGQGAEAFF
V: TRBV7-8
size: many
D: TRBD1
J: TRBJ1-1

DNA: TGTGCCAGCAGTTTATTCTGGGCAACTGAAGCTTTCTTT
CDR3: CASSLFWATEAFF
V: TRBV27
size: -
D: -
J: TRBJ1-1

DNA: TGTGCCAGCAGTTACTTTCACACCGGGGAGCTGTTTTTT
CDR3: CASSYFHTGELFF
V: TRBV6-2/TRBV6-3
size: -
D: -
J: TRBJ2-2

DNA: TGTGCCAGCAGCTTAGCAGGGGCAGGACTGAATGAAAAACTGTTTTTT
CDR3: CASSLAGAGLNEKLFF
V: TRBV7-6
size: -
D: -
J: TRBJ1-4

DNA: TGTGCCAGCAGTGAGAGGGGGGACCCCTACAATGAGCAGTTCTTC
CDR3: CASSERGDPYNEQFF
V: TRBV2
size: many
D: -
J: TRBJ2-1

DNA: TGTGCCAGCAGCTCAAGACAGGGGACCGGGGAGCTGTTTTTT
CDR3: CASSSRQGTGELFF
V: TRBV7-3
size: -
D: TRBD1
J: TRBJ2-2